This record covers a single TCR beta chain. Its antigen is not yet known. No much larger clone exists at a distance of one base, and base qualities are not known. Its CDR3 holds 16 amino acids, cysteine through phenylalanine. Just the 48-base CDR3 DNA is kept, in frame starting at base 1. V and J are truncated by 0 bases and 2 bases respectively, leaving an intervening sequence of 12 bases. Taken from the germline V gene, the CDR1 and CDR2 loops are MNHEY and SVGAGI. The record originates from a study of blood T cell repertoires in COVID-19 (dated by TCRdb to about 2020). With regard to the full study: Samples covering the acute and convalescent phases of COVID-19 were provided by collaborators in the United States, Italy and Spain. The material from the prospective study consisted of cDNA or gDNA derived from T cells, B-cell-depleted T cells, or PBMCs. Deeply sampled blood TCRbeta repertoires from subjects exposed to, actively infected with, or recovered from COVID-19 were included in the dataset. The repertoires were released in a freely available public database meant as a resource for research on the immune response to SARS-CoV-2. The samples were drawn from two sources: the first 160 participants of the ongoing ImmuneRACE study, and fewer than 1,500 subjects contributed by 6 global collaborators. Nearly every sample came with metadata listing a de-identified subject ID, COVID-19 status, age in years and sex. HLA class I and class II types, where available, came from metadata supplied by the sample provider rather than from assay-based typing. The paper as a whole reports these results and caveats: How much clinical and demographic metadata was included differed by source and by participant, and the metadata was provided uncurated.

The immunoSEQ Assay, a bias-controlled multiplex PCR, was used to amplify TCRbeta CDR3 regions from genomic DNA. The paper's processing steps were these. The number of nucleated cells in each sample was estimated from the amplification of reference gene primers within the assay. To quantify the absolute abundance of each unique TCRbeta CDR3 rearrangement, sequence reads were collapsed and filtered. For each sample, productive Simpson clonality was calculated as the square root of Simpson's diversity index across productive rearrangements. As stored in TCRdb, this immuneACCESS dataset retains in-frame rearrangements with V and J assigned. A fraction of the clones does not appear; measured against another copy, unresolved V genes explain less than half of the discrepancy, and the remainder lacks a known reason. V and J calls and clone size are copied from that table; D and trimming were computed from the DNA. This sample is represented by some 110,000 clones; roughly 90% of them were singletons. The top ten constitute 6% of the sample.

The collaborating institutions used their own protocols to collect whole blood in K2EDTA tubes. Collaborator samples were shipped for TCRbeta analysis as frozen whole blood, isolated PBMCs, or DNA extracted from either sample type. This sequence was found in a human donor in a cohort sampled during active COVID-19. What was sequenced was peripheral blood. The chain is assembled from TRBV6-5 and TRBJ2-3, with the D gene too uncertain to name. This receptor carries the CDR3 CASSYSLSRSTDTQYF. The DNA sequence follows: TGTGCCAGCAGTTACTCTCTAAGCAGGTCCACAGATACGCAGTATTTT.